The 25 T cell receptor beta chains below come from one sample, sequenced in a study of T cells in Graves' hyperthyroidism and ophthalmopathy. From RNA transcripts, TCR beta CDR3 regions were amplified. HTBI primers were used for first-round RT-PCR of the TCR CDR3. TCRdb independently ran MiXCR on the multiplex PCR reads; one entry per CDR3 protein. Counted here are under 600,000 distinct CDR3 sequences, 15% to 20% occurring once; the ten biggest clones make up under 3.5%. The sample taken for sequencing was blood. These receptors originate from a woman aged 40 to 50 with Graves' ophthalmopathy.

This clonotype was seen a few times. The chain couples TRBV20-1 to TRBJ2-7, with 12 bases matching TRBD1. V trimming: 5 bases; J trimming: 2 bases; junction bases outside the gene matches: 1. In germline, CDR1 is DFQATT, CDR2 SNEGSKA (reference sequence). The CDR3 runs to 13 residues. This chain's CDR3 is CSAGTGGPYEQYF. The CDR3 DNA reads as TGCAGTGCTGGGACAGGGGGCCCCTACGAGCAGTACTTC.

This clonotype was seen ten or more times. The chain employs TRBV25-1 and TRBJ1-2; D is ambiguous. CDR1 is MGHDK, CDR2 SYGVNS, per germline. V was trimmed by 4 bases and J by 8 bases, leaving 14 bases between them. This CDR3 region has 13 residues. The CDR3 DNA follows: TGTGCCAGCAGTGTCTCCGGCAGGAACGGCTACACCTTC. Translation gives CASSVSGRNGYTF.

In its sample, this clonotype was seen many times. V usage is TRBV20-1 and J usage is TRBJ1-1; D is ambiguous. The CDR3 is 15 amino acids. Germline V gene data show CDR1 as DFQATT and CDR2 as SNEGSKA (reference sequence). V was shortened by 6 bases and J by 1 base, with 18 bases between the two germline ends. The CDR3 loop is CSAPTPHDGNTEAFF. CDR3 sequence (DNA): TGCAGTGCCCCGACCCCACACGATGGGAACACTGAAGCTTTCTTT.

The rearrangement links TRBV6-6 to TRBJ1-3; 8 nucleotides match TRBD1. The germline V gene has CDR1 MNHNY and CDR2 SVGAGI (reference sequence). There are 17 residues in the CDR3. The junction had 7 bases not matched to a gene; V was cut back by 0 bases and J by 3 bases. CDR3 bases: TGTGCCAGCAGTTACTCCACCCAGGGGGCTGGTGGAAACACCATATATTTT. Encoded protein: CASSYSTQGAGGNTIYF.

In its sample, this clonotype was seen a few times. This chain uses TRBV20-1 with TRBJ2-5; TRBD1 agrees at 9 bases. The CDR3 extends over 13 amino acids. V lost 6 bases, J lost 5 bases, and 7 bases stayed unmatched. Germline V gives CDR1 DFQATT, CDR2 SNEGSKA (reference sequence). Here the CDR3 DNA reads TGCAGTGCGGTCCGGACAGGGGTTGAGACCCAGTACTTC. Protein product: CSAVRTGVETQYF.

This sequence joins TRBV7-3 and TRBJ2-5; TRBD2 agrees at 9 bases. V gave up 7 bases and J gave up 4 bases; unmatched junction bases: 19. Germline V gene lookup returns CDR1 SGHTA and CDR2 FQGTGA. This CDR3 comprises 18 residues. The CDR3 DNA reads as TGTGCCAGCACCCCTCCCGGGTGCGGGAGGGGCCGGGGAGAGACCCAGTACTTC. Its translation is CASTPPGCGRGRGETQYF.

This clonotype has ten or more counts. The chain recombines TRBV28 with TRBJ1-2; D possibly corresponds to TRBD1 (6 bases). The ends were cut back, 3 bases at V and 8 bases at J, with 22 bases in the middle. There are 16 residues in the CDR3. Looked up from germline, CDR1 is MDHEN and CDR2 is SYDVKM. CDR3 in amino acids: CASSLRNLLATGGYTF. The DNA of the CDR3 is TGTGCCAGCAGTTTGAGGAACTTACTAGCAACAGGGGGCTACACCTTC.

The chain employs TRBV20-1 and TRBJ2-7, with 12 bases matching TRBD2. Per germline, CDR1 DFQATT and CDR2 SNEGSKA (reference sequence). CDR3 length equals 15 residues. With V trimmed by 3 bases and J by 6 bases, 9 bases remained unmatched. The CDR3 DNA reads TGCAGTGCTAGGGGAAGACTAGCGGGAGCAGGCGAGCAGTACTTC. Its protein product is CSARGRLAGAGEQYF.

About this clonotype itself: A read error is possible here, since a much larger clone lies one base away. This chain links TRBV7-2 with TRBJ2-7; D remains ambiguous. Germline V gene sequence: CDR1 SGHTA, CDR2 FQGNSA. Trimming cost V 7 bases and J 3 bases, with 10 bases left between them. CDR3 length: 12 residues. The CDR3 protein is CASTRTFYEQYF. CDR3 DNA: TGTGCCAGCACCAGAACTTTCTACGAGCAGTACTTC. Full variable domain (rest looked up from reference TRBV7-2 and TRBJ2-7): GAGVSQSPSNKVTEKGKDVELRCDPISGHTALYWYRQSLGQGLEFLIYFQGNSAPDKSGLPSDRFSAERTGGSVSTLTIQRTQQEDSAVYLCASTRTFYEQYFGPGTRLTVT.

This clonotype was counted at least ten times. V usage is TRBV6-1 and J usage is TRBJ1-5; weak D call: TRBD1 (6 bases). Germline V gene data show CDR1 as MNHNS and CDR2 as SASEGT. V was clipped by 3 bases and J by 7 bases, with 13 bases between them. The CDR3 loop spans 14 amino acids. The chain's CDR3 is CASSDGQPNQPQHF. The CDR3 coding sequence is TGTGCCAGCAGTGACGGACAGCCTAACCAGCCCCAGCATTTT.

This clonotype was found a few times. J is TRBJ1-5 and V is TRBV6-1; 7 bases fit TRBD1. Trimming removed 8 bases from V and 1 base from J; junction bases left unmatched: 11. CDR3 length: 16 residues. Germline lookup yields CDR1 MNHNS and CDR2 SASEGT. The CDR3 nucleotides read TGTGCCAGCCTAGAGAGGGGGACAGAGAGCAATCAGCCCCAGCATTTT. Its protein is CASLERGTESNQPQHF.

This clonotype was seen many times. The chain uses TRBV28 and TRBJ1-2; D is unresolved. Germline CDR1 MDHEN, CDR2 SYDVKM. The CDR3 spans 17 residues. The germline V and J ends were trimmed by 1 base and 4 bases, with 19 bases remaining between them. The CDR3: CASSLSSVWSASYGYTF. CDR3 DNA: TGTGCCAGCAGTTTATCCTCAGTATGGTCAGCTTCCTATGGCTACACCTTC.

This clonotype was counted at least ten times. V is TRBV5-1 and J is TRBJ1-4; D perhaps matches TRBD1 (5 bases). Germline CDR1 and CDR2: SGHRS and YFSETQ. Trimming removed 5 bases from V and 8 bases from J, with 22 bases in between. The CDR3 is 16 amino acids. CDR3 amino acids: CASSISQGGSGEKLFF. The CDR3 DNA is TGCGCCAGCAGTATTTCGCAGGGAGGGAGCGGAGAAAAACTGTTTTTT.

This clonotype was detected a few times. This rearrangement joins TRBV7-8 to TRBJ2-7; D is possibly TRBD1 (5 bases). The CDR3 spans 14 residues. V was clipped by 9 bases and J by 3 bases, with 18 bases between them. The V gene's germline CDR1 is SGHVS and CDR2 FQNEAQ. This CDR3 is CASTQWGRGYEQYF. The DNA of the CDR3 is TGTGCCAGTACCCAATGGGGTAGGGGCTACGAGCAGTACTTC.

This clonotype was observed many times. This chain uses TRBV11-1 with TRBJ2-7; possibly TRBD1 or TRBD2 for D (5 bases each). The CDR3 has 14 residues. Trimming left V 4 bases short and J 1 base short, with 11 bases between. Germline V gene data show CDR1 as SGHAT and CDR2 as FQDESV (reference sequence). Written as DNA, the CDR3 is TGTGCCAGCAGCTCAGGGACGGATTCCTACGAGCAGTACTTC. Translated: CASSSGTDSYEQYF.

Ten or more counts support this clonotype. The chain carries TRBV18 and TRBJ2-3; no reliable D call. Germline V CDR1 and CDR2: KGHSH, LQKENI. The CDR3 totals 16 residues. Deletions cut 0 bases from V and 0 bases from J, with 10 bases between. The CDR3 coding sequence is TGTGCCAGCTCACCACCCAGCGTCTATAGCACAGATACGCAGTATTTT. The encoded protein is CASSPPSVYSTDTQYF. Based on the CDR3 plus reference TRBV18 and TRBJ2-3, the full variable domain is NAGVMQNPRHLVRRRGQEARLRCSPMKGHSHVYWYRQLPEEGLKFMVYLQKENIIDESGMPKERFSAEFPKEGPSILRIQQVVRGDSAAYFCASSPPSVYSTDTQYFGPGTRLTVL.

In its sample, this clonotype was seen a few times. The V call is TRBV7-9, the J call TRBJ2-7; D call uncertain. This CDR3 has 12 amino acids. V gave up 5 bases and J gave up 7 bases, with 12 bases separating them. CDR1 is SEHNR, CDR2 FQNEAQ, per germline (reference sequence). CDR3 sequence (DNA): TGTGCCAGCAGCAAAATCGGGCGGGAGCAGTACTTC. Its translation: CASSKIGREQYF. Full variable domain (outside the CDR3, taken from reference TRBV7-9 and TRBJ2-7): DTGVSQNPRHKITKRGQNVTFRCDPISEHNRLYWYRQTLGQGPEFLTYFQNEAQLEKSRLLSDRFSAERPKGSFSTLEIQRTEQGDSAMYLCASSKIGREQYFGPGTRLTVT.

V and J are TRBV4-1 and TRBJ1-6; D is undetermined. CDR3 length: 17 amino acids. Trimming removed 0 bases at V and 0 bases at J, with 9 bases between. Germline-derived CDR1 and CDR2 are MGHRA and YSYEKL. CDR3 nucleotide sequence: TGCGCCAGCAGCCAAGAAGAAGGCAGCTCCTATAATTCACCCCTCCACTTT. Encoded protein: CASSQEEGSSYNSPLHF.

This clonotype was seen at least ten times. The genes are TRBV7-2 and TRBJ1-5; D is perhaps TRBD1 (6 bases). The CDR3 is 16 amino acids. The V end lost 1 base, the J end lost 1 base, and 11 bases lay between the germline ends. CDR1 and CDR2 (germline): SGHTA, FQGNSA. CDR3 sequence reads: CASSLDGGGSNQPQHF. The CDR3 DNA sequence: TGTGCCAGCAGCTTAGATGGGGGCGGGAGCAATCAGCCCCAGCATTTT.

This clonotype was found many times. The J gene is TRBJ1-4, the V gene TRBV30; D is undetermined. The germline V and J ends were trimmed by 1 base and 5 bases, with 8 bases remaining between them. This CDR3 is 13 amino acids long. CDR1 and CDR2 from the germline V gene are GTSNPN and SVGIG (reference sequence). In DNA form, the CDR3 reads TGTGCCTGGAGTGGTCTAAGAAATGAAAAACTGTTTTTT. This encodes CAWSGLRNEKLFF.

This clonotype was recorded at least ten times. The V call is TRBV6-1, the J call TRBJ2-1, with 9 bases identical to TRBD1. In germline, CDR1 is MNHNS, CDR2 SASEGT. The CDR3 runs 15 residues. The V gene end was trimmed by 7 bases and the J gene end by 2 bases; junction bases not matched to a gene: 6. CDR3 nucleotide sequence: TGTGCCAGCATTCCCGGGACAGGGCCCTACAATGAGCAGTTCTTC. This translates into CASIPGTGPYNEQFF.

Ten or more counts support this clonotype. This chain connects TRBV5-1 to TRBJ2-3; the D gene could be TRBD1 or TRBD2 (5 bases each). V was shortened by 4 bases and J by 2 bases, with 8 bases between the two germline ends. CDR3 length equals 13 residues. Germline V gene sequence: CDR1 SGHRS, CDR2 YFSETQ. In DNA, the CDR3 is TGCGCCAGCAGCGGGGGACCCACAGATACGCAGTATTTT. This gives the protein CASSGGPTDTQYF.

In this sample, this clonotype turned up many times. The rearrangement links TRBV2 to TRBJ1-1; D not resolved. This CDR3 is 13 amino acids long. In germline, CDR1 is SNHLY, CDR2 FYNNEI. V was pared by 5 bases and J by 0 bases, with 7 bases between. CDR3 protein: CASSRAMNTEAFF. CDR3 nucleotide sequence: TGTGCCAGCAGTAGAGCTATGAACACTGAAGCTTTCTTT.

The V gene is TRBV2, the J gene TRBJ1-2; D unclear. This CDR3 contains 11 residues. Looked up from germline, CDR1 is SNHLY and CDR2 is FYNNEI. Trimming cost V 6 bases and J 5 bases, with 7 bases left between them. The CDR3 protein is CASRTPYGYTF. For the CDR3, the DNA is TGTGCCAGCAGGACACCTTATGGCTACACCTTC.

This clonotype was found many times. The chain uses TRBV2 and TRBJ2-5, with TRBD1 matching 8 bases. The CDR3 extends over 16 amino acids. The V segment lost 2 bases and the J segment 5 bases; nucleotides outside the gene matches: 10. Germline CDR1 reads SNHLY; CDR2 reads FYNNEI. The CDR3 coding sequence is TGTGCCAGCAGTGAACGGAAAGACAGGGGATGGGAGACCCAGTACTTC. This sequence encodes CASSERKDRGWETQYF.